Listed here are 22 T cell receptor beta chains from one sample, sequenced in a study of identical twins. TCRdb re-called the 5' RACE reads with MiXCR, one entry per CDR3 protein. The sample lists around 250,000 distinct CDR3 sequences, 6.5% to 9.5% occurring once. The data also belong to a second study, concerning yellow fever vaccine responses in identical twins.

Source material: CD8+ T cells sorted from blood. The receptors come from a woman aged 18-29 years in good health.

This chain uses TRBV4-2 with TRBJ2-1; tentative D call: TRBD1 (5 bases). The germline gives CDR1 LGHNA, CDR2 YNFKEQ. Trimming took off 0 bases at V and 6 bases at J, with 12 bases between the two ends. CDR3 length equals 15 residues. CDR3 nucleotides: TGTGCCAGCAGCCAAGAGGCAGGGATCGGCAATGAGCAGTTCTTC. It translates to CASSQEAGIGNEQFF.

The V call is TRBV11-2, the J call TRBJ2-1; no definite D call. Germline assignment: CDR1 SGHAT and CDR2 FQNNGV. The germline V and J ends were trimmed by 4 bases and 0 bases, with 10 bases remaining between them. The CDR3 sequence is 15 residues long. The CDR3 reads CASSYDASSYNEQFF. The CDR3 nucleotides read TGTGCCAGCAGCTACGACGCGAGCTCCTACAATGAGCAGTTCTTC.

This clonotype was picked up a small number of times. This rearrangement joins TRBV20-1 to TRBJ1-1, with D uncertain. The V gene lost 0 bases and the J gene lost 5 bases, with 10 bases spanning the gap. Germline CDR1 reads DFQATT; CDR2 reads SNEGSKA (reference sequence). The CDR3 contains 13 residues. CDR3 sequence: CSARDPRFTEAFF. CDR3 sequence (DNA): TGCAGTGCTAGAGATCCCCGTTTTACTGAAGCTTTCTTT.

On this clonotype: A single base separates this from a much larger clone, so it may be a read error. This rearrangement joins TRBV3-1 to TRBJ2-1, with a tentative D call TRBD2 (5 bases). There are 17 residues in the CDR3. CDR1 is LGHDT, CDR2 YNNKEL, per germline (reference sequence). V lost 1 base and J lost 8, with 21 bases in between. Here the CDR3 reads CASSQVGPARGFDEQFF. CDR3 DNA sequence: TGTGCCAGCAGCCAAGTCGGGCCCGCCCGGGGTTTCGATGAGCAGTTCTTC.

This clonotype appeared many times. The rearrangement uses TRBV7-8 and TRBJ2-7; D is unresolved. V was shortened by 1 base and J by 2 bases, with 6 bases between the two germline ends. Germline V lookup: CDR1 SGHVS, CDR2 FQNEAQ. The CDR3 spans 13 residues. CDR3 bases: TGTGCCAGCAGCTTAGGGAAACCCTACGAGCAGTACTTC. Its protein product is CASSLGKPYEQYF.

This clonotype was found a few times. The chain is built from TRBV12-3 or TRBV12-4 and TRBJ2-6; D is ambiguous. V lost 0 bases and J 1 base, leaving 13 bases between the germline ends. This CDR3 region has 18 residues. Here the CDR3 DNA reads TGTGCCAGCAGTTTAGCGACACCAGCCAGATCTGGGGCCAACGTCCTGACTTTC. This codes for CASSLATPARSGANVLTF.

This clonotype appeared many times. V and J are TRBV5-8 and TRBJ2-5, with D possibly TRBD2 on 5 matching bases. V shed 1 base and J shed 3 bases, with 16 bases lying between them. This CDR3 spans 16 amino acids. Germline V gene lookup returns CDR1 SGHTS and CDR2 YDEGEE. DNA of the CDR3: TGTGCCAGCAGCTTGTACCTAAGGGAGAATGAAGAGACCCAGTACTTC. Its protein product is CASSLYLRENEETQYF.

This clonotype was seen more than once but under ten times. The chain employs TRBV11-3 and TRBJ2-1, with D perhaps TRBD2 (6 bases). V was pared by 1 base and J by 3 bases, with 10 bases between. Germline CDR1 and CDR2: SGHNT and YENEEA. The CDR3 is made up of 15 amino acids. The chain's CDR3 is CASSLGAGFYNEQFF. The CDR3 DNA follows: TGTGCCAGCAGCTTAGGGGCGGGGTTCTACAATGAGCAGTTCTTC.

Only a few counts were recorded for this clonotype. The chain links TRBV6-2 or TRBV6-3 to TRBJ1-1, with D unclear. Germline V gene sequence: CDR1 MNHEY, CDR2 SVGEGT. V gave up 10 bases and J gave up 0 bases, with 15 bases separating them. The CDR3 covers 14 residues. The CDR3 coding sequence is TGTGCCACCGCTACCTGGGCGGTGAACACTGAAGCTTTCTTT. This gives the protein CATATWAVNTEAFF.

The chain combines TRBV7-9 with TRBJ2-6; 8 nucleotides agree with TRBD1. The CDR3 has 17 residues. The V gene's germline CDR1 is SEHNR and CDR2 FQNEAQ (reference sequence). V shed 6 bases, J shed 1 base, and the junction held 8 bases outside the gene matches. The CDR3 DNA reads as TGTGCCAGCAGGGACAGGGATGTTAGTTCTGGGGCCAACGTCCTGACTTTC. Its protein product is CASRDRDVSSGANVLTF.

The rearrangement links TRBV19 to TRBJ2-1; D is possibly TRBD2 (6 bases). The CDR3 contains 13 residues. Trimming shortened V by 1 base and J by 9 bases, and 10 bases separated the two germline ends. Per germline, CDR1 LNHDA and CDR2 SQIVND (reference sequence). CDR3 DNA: TGTGCCAGTAGTATAGTACGCGGGATTGAGCAGTTCTTC. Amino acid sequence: CASSIVRGIEQFF.

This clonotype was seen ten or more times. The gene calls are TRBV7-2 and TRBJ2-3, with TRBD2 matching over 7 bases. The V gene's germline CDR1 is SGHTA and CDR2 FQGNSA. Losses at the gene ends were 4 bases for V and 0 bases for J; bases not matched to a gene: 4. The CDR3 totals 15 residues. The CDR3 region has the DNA TGTGCCAGCAGCTCACTAGCGACTAGCACAGATACGCAGTATTTT. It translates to CASSSLATSTDTQYF.

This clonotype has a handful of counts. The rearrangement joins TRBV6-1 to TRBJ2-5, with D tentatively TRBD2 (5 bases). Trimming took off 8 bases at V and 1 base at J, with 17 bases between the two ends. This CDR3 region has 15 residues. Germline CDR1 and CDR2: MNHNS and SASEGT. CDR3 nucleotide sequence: TGTGCCAGCCGCATTCGGGCCAGCGGCCAAGAGACCCAGTACTTC. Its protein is CASRIRASGQETQYF.

Here the CDR3 DNA reads TGTGCCAGCAGCCAAGAAGGGGGGATAGATACGCAGTATTTT. This translates into CASSQEGGIDTQYF. This sequence joins TRBV3-1 and TRBJ2-3; D tentatively reads TRBD1 or TRBD2 (6 bases each). The CDR3 totals 14 residues. Deletions cut 0 bases from V and 5 bases from J, with 9 bases between. CDR1 and CDR2 from the germline V gene are LGHDT and YNNKEL (reference sequence).

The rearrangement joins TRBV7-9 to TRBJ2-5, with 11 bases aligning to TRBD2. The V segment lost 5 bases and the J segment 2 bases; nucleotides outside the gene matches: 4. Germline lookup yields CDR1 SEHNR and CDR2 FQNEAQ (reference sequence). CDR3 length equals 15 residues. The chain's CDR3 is CASSTPSGRQETQYF. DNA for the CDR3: TGTGCCAGCAGCACCCCTAGCGGGAGGCAAGAGACCCAGTACTTC.

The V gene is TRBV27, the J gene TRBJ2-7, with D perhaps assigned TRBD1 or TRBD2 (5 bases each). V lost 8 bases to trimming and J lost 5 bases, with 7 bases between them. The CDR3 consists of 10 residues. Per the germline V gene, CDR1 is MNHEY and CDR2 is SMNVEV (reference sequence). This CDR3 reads CASGGNEQYF. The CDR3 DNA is TGTGCCAGCGGGGGTAACGAGCAGTACTTC.

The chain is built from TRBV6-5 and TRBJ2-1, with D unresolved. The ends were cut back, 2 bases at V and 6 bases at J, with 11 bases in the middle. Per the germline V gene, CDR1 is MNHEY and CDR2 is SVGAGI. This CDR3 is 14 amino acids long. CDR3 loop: CASSYETAANEQFF. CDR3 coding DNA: TGTGCCAGCAGTTACGAGACCGCTGCCAATGAGCAGTTCTTC.

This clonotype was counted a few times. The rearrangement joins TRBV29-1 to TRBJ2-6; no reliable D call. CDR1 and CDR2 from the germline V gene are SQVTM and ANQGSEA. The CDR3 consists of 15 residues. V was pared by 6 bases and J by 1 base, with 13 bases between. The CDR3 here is CSVPLPLSGANVLTF. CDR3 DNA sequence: TGCAGCGTCCCCCTTCCCCTGTCTGGGGCCAACGTCCTGACTTTC.

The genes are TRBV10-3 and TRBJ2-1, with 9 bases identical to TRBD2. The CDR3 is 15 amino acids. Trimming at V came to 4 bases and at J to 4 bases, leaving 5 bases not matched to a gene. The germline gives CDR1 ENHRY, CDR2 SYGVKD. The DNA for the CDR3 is TGTGCCATCAGTGTCGGGACTAGCACTTACAATGAGCAGTTCTTC. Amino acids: CAISVGTSTYNEQFF.

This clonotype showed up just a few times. This CDR3 is CASSWGHSELTQYF. Written as DNA, the CDR3 is TGTGCCAGCAGCTGGGGACACTCCGAGTTGACCCAGTACTTC. The rearrangement uses TRBV7-8 and TRBJ2-5; D is possibly TRBD1 (6 bases). V lost 4 bases to trimming and J lost 7 bases, with 16 bases between them. The CDR3 covers 14 residues. The germline gives CDR1 SGHVS, CDR2 FQNEAQ.

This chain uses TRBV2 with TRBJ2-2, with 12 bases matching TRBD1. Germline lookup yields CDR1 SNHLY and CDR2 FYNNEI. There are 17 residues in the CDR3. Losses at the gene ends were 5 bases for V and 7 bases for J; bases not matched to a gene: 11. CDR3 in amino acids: CASSTKRDRGQFGELFF. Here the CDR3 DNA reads TGTGCCAGCAGTACTAAGCGGGACAGGGGGCAATTCGGGGAGCTGTTTTTT.

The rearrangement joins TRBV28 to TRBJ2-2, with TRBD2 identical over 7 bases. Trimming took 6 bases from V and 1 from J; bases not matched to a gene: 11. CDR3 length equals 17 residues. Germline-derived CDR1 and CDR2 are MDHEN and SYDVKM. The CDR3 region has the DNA TGTGCCAGCAGCTACGGACGGCTAGCGGTGAACACCGGGGAGCTGTTTTTT. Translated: CASSYGRLAVNTGELFF.